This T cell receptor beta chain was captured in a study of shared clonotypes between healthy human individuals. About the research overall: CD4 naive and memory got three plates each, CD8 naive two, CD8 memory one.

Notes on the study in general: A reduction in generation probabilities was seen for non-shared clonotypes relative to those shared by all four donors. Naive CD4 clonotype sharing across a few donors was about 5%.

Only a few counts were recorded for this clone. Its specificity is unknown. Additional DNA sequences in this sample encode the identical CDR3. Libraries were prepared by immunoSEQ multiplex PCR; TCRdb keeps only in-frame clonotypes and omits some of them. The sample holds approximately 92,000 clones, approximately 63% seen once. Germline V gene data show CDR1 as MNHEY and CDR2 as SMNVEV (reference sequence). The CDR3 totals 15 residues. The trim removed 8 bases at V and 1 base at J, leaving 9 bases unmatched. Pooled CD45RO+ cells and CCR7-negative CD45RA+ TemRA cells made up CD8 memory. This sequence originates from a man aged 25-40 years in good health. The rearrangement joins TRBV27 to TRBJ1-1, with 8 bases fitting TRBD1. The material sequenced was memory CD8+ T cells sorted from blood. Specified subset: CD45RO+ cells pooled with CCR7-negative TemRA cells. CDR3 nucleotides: TGTGCCAGCTCCTTTAGGGGGACAGGGAACACTGAAGCTTTCTTT. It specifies CASSFRGTGNTEAFF.